The 13 T cell receptor beta chains below come from one sample, sequenced in a study of cytomegalovirus exposure and HLA in healthy donors. It was with 60 Vbeta and 13 Jbeta primers that the PCR ran. Sequenced by immunoSEQ multiplex PCR; TCRdb stores in-frame clones only, minus some. This sample's table has over 45,000 clones. Material: PBMCs. These receptor sequences come from a woman aged 18-29 years in good health and CMV-seronegative.

The chain is built from TRBV30 and TRBJ1-1, with unresolved D. CDR3 length: 12 residues. The V and J ends lost 2 bases and 6 bases respectively, with 10 bases between them. Germline loops: CDR1 GTSNPN, CDR2 SVGIG (reference sequence). In DNA form, the CDR3 reads TGTGCCTGGAGTTTAAGCGGCGCTGAAGCTTTCTTT. Residues: CAWSLSGAEAFF.

This chain connects TRBV18 to TRBJ2-7; TRBD1 agrees at 10 bases. The CDR3 is 18 amino acids. Germline V lookup: CDR1 KGHSH, CDR2 LQKENI. V dropped 5 bases and J dropped 2; count of bases not matched to a gene: 15. This chain's CDR3 is CASSVTGGVKLGAYEQYF. In DNA form, the CDR3 reads TGTGCCAGCTCAGTGACAGGGGGCGTAAAGTTGGGGGCCTACGAGCAGTACTTC.

The gene calls are TRBV2 and TRBJ2-3, with D possibly being TRBD2 (6 bases). Trimming removed 7 bases at V and 4 bases at J, with 15 bases between. The germline V gene has CDR1 SNHLY and CDR2 FYNNEI. There are 14 residues in the CDR3. Here the CDR3 DNA reads TGTGCCAGCACAAGGAGGGGTTTCCCAGATACGCAGTATTTT. Translated: CASTRRGFPDTQYF.

CDR3 nucleotide sequence: TGTGCCAGCAGTGACAACAGGGGTTTTGAGACCCAGTACTTC. As protein: CASSDNRGFETQYF. The chain is built from TRBV6-1 and TRBJ2-5; 7 bases are shared with TRBD1. The V gene's germline CDR1 is MNHNS and CDR2 SASEGT. The J segment lost 5 bases and the V segment lost 3 bases, leaving 6 bases of the junction unmatched. This CDR3 region has 14 residues.

The chain couples TRBV6-6 to TRBJ2-7, with D tentatively TRBD1 (7 bases). This CDR3 comprises 14 residues. The germline V gene encodes CDR1 MNHNY and CDR2 SVGAGI (reference sequence). V was pared by 4 bases and J by 2 bases, with 12 bases between. As DNA, the CDR3 is TGTGCCAGCAGTTCTCAGGGGGGTGCCTACGAGCAGTACTTC. Encoded protein: CASSSQGGAYEQYF.

The V call is TRBV7-9, the J call TRBJ1-3; 8 bases map to TRBD1. This CDR3 has 15 residues. Germline V gene sequence: CDR1 SEHNR, CDR2 FQNEAQ (reference sequence). Losses at the gene ends were 1 base for V and 2 bases for J; bases not matched to a gene: 1. The CDR3 loop is CASSLETGAGNTIYF. CDR3 coding DNA: TGTGCCAGCAGCTTAGAGACAGGGGCTGGAAACACCATATATTTT.

The CDR3 bases are TGTGCCAGCAGTTTGACTAGGACCAATTACGAGCAGTACTTC. Protein: CASSLTRTNYEQYF. The genes are TRBV6-5 and TRBJ2-7; D is possibly TRBD2 (6 bases). With 4 bases removed from V and 4 bases from J, the gap between germline ends came to 14 bases. This CDR3 is 14 amino acids long. Germline values: CDR1 MNHEY, CDR2 SVGAGI.

The chain employs TRBV4-1 and TRBJ1-2, with TRBD1 identical over 9 bases. There are 17 residues in the CDR3. Per the germline V gene, CDR1 is MGHRA and CDR2 is YSYEKL. The V segment lost 1 base and the J segment 8 bases; nucleotides outside the gene matches: 14. This chain's CDR3 is CASSQVAGVLGQGGYTF. In nucleotides, the CDR3 is TGCGCCAGCAGCCAAGTCGCTGGAGTCCTCGGACAGGGGGGCTACACCTTC.

V usage is TRBV7-2 and J usage is TRBJ2-2; 7 nucleotides match TRBD2. Per germline, CDR1 SGHTA and CDR2 FQGNSA. The CDR3 runs 15 residues. V trimming: 2 bases; J trimming: 4 bases; junction bases outside the gene matches: 4. CDR3 in amino acids: CASSLLGGGTGELFF. CDR3 coding DNA: TGTGCCAGCAGCTTATTGGGGGGGGGCACCGGGGAGCTGTTTTTT.

This chain joins TRBV18 and TRBJ2-5; no definite D call. Germline CDR1 reads KGHSH; CDR2 reads LQKENI. The CDR3 has 13 amino acids. V lost 6 bases to trimming and J lost 2 bases, with 10 bases between them. Here the CDR3 DNA reads TGTGCCAGCTCGCCCCAGGTTCAAGAGACCCAGTACTTC. It yields the protein CASSPQVQETQYF.

J is TRBJ2-7 and V is TRBV5-5; D is perhaps TRBD1 (6 bases). The V gene's germline CDR1 is SGHKS and CDR2 YYEKEE (reference sequence). V gave up 0 bases and J gave up 3 bases, with 13 bases separating them. CDR3 size: 15 residues. CDR3 sequence reads: CASSLAVSGDYEQYF. CDR3 DNA: TGTGCCAGCAGCTTGGCGGTCTCAGGGGACTACGAGCAGTACTTC.

CDR3 DNA sequence: TGCAGCGTTGGGGGGCCCCCCGGGACGTTGGTACACGAGCAGTACTTC. Protein product: CSVGGPPGTLVHEQYF. The chain combines TRBV29-1 with TRBJ2-7; perhaps TRBD1 as D (6 bases). The CDR3 length is 16 residues. Germline V gene data show CDR1 as SQVTM and CDR2 as ANQGSEA. V was shortened by 4 bases and J by 5 bases, with 24 bases between the two germline ends.

For the CDR3, the DNA is TGCGCCAGCAGCCCGGGACTGGCCCTGCAGCCCCAGCATTTT. Translating gives CASSPGLALQPQHF. The rearrangement joins TRBV5-1 to TRBJ1-5, with D possibly TRBD1 on 5 matching bases. Trimming left V 4 bases short and J 7 bases short, with 15 bases between. The CDR3 extends over 14 amino acids. Per the germline V gene, CDR1 is SGHRS and CDR2 is YFSETQ. Filled out from reference TRBV5-1 and TRBJ1-5, the complete variable domain reads KAGVTQTPRYLIKTRGQQVTLSCSPISGHRSVSWYQQTPGQGLQFLFEYFSETQRNKGNFPGRFSGRQFSNSRSEMNVSTLELGDSALYLCASSPGLALQPQHFGDGTRLSIL.